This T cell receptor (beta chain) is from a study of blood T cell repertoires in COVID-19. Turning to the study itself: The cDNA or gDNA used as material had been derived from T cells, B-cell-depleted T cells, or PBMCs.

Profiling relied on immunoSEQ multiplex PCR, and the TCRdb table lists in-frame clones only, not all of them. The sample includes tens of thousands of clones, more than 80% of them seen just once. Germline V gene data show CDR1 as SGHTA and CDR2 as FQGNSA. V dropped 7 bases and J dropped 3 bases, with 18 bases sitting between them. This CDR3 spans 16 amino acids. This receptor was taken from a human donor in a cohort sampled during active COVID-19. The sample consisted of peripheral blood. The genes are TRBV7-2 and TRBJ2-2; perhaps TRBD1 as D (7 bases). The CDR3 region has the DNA TGTGCCAGCAAATTAGGAGGGGGCGCGGACACCGGGGAGCTGTTTTTT. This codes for CASKLGGGADTGELFF. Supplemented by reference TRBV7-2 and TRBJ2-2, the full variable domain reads GAGVSQSPSNKVTEKGKDVELRCDPISGHTALYWYRQSLGQGLEFLIYFQGNSAPDKSGLPSDRFSAERTGGSVSTLTIQRTQQEDSAVYLCASKLGGGADTGELFFGEGSRLTVL.